The subject of this entry is one TCR beta chain. Only in-frame clones appear in the TCRdb table, and some are missing; sequencing was by immunoSEQ multiplex PCR. The table lists 100,000 to 150,000 clones, 86% of them singletons. Germline CDR1 and CDR2: KGHSH and LQKENI. The CDR3 runs 14 residues. V was pared by 6 bases and J by 4 bases, with 15 bases between. The data belong to a study of blood T cell repertoires in COVID-19. The chain couples TRBV18 to TRBJ2-5; D is possibly TRBD2 (5 bases). This sequence was found in a human donor in a cohort sampled during active COVID-19. The sample consisted of peripheral blood. The CDR3 bases are TGTGCCAGCTCCCTTGGGATTGGGAGAGAGACCCAGTACTTC. Protein product: CASSLGIGRETQYF.